These 2 T cell receptor beta chains originate from one sample sequenced in a study of blood T cells in healthy people across ages. Using a J-beta primer mix together with a sample-barcoded 5' primer, a second PCR was run for roughly 7 to 11 cycles. One entry per CDR3 protein results from TCRdb running MiXCR on the 5' RACE reads. The data contain 850,000 to 1,100,000 distinct CDR3 sequences, more than 30% of them singletons. Input material: blood. These receptors all come from a man aged 18 to 30 in good health.

In the case of this clonotype: An end of the junction differs from the germline gene, which may be a read error. This chain uses TRBV27 with TRBJ2-1; 13 nucleotides align to TRBD2. Per the germline V gene, CDR1 is MNHEY and CDR2 is SMNVEV (reference sequence). CDR3 size: 17 residues. This CDR3 is CASGFARTSGGRGEQFF. Written as DNA, the CDR3 is TGTGCCAGCGGTTTTGCTAGGACTAGCGGGGGCCGGGGTGAGCAGTTCTTC.

The sample holds a few counts of this clonotype. The chain is built from TRBV20-1 and TRBJ2-5; D not resolved. There are 14 residues in the CDR3. Per the germline V gene, CDR1 is DFQATT and CDR2 is SNEGSKA (reference sequence). Trimming stripped 5 bases from V and 11 bases from J, with 24 bases between. The CDR3 DNA reads TGCAGTGCTCAAGATAGGCCGGGTTACAATGAGCAGTACTTC. Translating gives CSAQDRPGYNEQYF.